This T cell receptor beta chain was retrieved from a study of beta chain features in type 1 diabetes. The V end lost 4 bases, the J end lost 3 bases, and 9 bases lay between the germline ends. CDR1 is LGHNA and CDR2 is YNFKEQ in the germline V gene. The CDR3 has 13 residues. Expressed TCRB transcripts got sequenced, as all isolated RNA was reverse transcribed. Clones were sequenced by immunoSEQ multiplex PCR, and TCRdb holds only the in-frame ones, with some missing. The sample has around 140,000 clones, approximately 9.8% seen once. The receptor's source is a woman aged 40 to 55 in good health. The chain couples TRBV4-2 to TRBJ1-1; D unresolved. Source material: central memory CD4+ T cells from blood. This chain's CDR3 is CASSRTDDTEAFF. For the CDR3, the DNA is TGTGCCAGCAGCCGCACAGATGACACTGAAGCTTTCTTT.